This entry lists 29 T cell receptor beta chains sequenced from one sample in a study of early T cells in non-severe SARS-CoV-2 infection. TCRdb analysed the 5' RACE reads with MiXCR anew, one entry per CDR3 protein. The table shows 15,000 to 20,000 distinct CDR3 sequences, with more than 4.5% occurring only once. The sample was whole blood. These receptors were taken from an adult who was a healthcare worker with PCR-confirmed SARS-CoV-2 infection or an uninfected control (not recorded which).

By share of the sample, this clonotype is medium-sized. The rearrangement links TRBV7-2 to TRBJ1-3; TRBD1 might be the D (5 bases). With 0 bases removed from V and 0 bases from J, the gap between germline ends came to 12 bases. CDR1 SGHTA and CDR2 FQGNSA come from the germline V gene. This CDR3 region has 17 residues. CDR3 amino acids: CASSLAGPGDSGNTIYF. The CDR3 DNA sequence: TGTGCCAGCAGCTTAGCGGGACCCGGCGACTCTGGAAACACCATATATTTT. The full variable domain, with the rest looked up from reference TRBV7-2 and TRBJ1-3, is GAGVSQSPSNKVTEKGKDVELRCDPISGHTALYWYRQSLGQGLEFLIYFQGNSAPDKSGLPSDRFSAERTGGSVSTLTIQRTQQEDSAVYLCASSLAGPGDSGNTIYFGEGSWLTVV.

There are a few counts of this clonotype. The chain combines TRBV6-1 with TRBJ2-3; maybe TRBD2 (5 bases). Germline values: CDR1 MNHNS, CDR2 SASEGT. V was cut by 8 bases and J by 8 bases, with 11 bases left in between. There are 11 residues in the CDR3. CDR3 protein: CASGPGVTQYF. For the CDR3, the DNA is TGTGCCAGCGGTCCCGGGGTTACGCAGTATTTT.

This clonotype occurred many times. The rearrangement links TRBV12-3 or TRBV12-4 to TRBJ2-7; D remains unclear. The CDR3 runs 15 residues. Trimming cost V 7 bases and J 2 bases, with 18 bases left between them. CDR3 region: CASTVGRDCPYEQYV. DNA of the CDR3: TGTGCCAGCACCGTTGGACGAGATTGCCCCTACGAGCAGTACGTC.

This clonotype was counted many times. This chain uses TRBV15 with TRBJ1-1; D is unresolved. With 6 bases removed from V and 4 bases from J, the gap between germline ends came to 18 bases. This CDR3 has 15 residues. CDR1 is LNHNV, CDR2 YYDKDF, per germline (reference sequence). In nucleotides, the CDR3 is TGTGCCACCAGGATCTGGGAGGGTTCGTCCACTGAAGCTTTCTTT. It is translated as CATRIWEGSSTEAFF.

This clonotype has a handful of counts. The chain combines TRBV9 with TRBJ2-1; 7 bases are a match to TRBD2. The J segment lost 6 bases and the V segment lost 0 bases, leaving 3 bases of the junction unmatched. This CDR3 comprises 14 residues. Germline V gene data show CDR1 as SGDLS and CDR2 as YYNGEE. The CDR3 DNA reads as TGTGCCAGCAGCGTAGGTTCTAGCGGCAATGAGCAGTTCTTC. Protein: CASSVGSSGNEQFF.

This clonotype appeared many times. The chain carries TRBV7-2 and TRBJ1-5; D gene uncertain. The CDR3 has 15 residues. CDR1 and CDR2 from the germline V gene are SGHTA and FQGNSA. The V gene lost 1 base and the J gene lost 4 bases, with 11 bases spanning the gap. The CDR3, as DNA: TGTGCCAGCAGCTTAGTGGGGTCTCGGAATCAGCCCCAGCATTTT. Its translation is CASSLVGSRNQPQHF.

Notes on this clonotype: At one end the junction does not follow the germline gene, possibly because of a read error. V usage is TRBV5-1 and J usage is TRBJ1-5, with D possibly being TRBD1 (5 bases). The CDR3 runs 14 residues. CDR1 and CDR2 from the germline V gene are SGHRS and YFSETQ. The CDR3 DNA reads as TGCGCCAGCAGCACGGACGGACATAATCAGTCCCAGCATTTT. Translated, it gives CASSTDGHNQSQHF.

This clonotype is medium-sized in the sample. The chain combines TRBV3-1 with TRBJ1-5; TRBD1 aligns across 9 bases. In germline, CDR1 is LGHDT, CDR2 YNNKEL (reference sequence). The CDR3 runs 17 residues. V shed 4 bases and J 1 base; nucleotides not matched to a gene: 8. The CDR3 is CASSRGSGTGSNQPQHF. In DNA form, the CDR3 reads TGTGCCAGCAGCCGAGGTTCCGGGACAGGGAGCAATCAGCCCCAGCATTTT.

Ten or more counts support this clonotype. The CDR3 bases are TGCAGTGCTAACCCACTAGCGGGCGTTGTCAATGAGCAGTTCTTC. This gives the protein CSANPLAGVVNEQFF. J is TRBJ2-1 and V is TRBV20-1; the match to TRBD2 covers 9 bases. The CDR3 has 15 amino acids. The V gene end was trimmed by 4 bases and the J gene end by 6 bases; junction bases not matched to a gene: 10. From germline, CDR1 is DFQATT and CDR2 SNEGSKA (reference sequence).

This clonotype was recorded many times. Relative to the germline gene, one junction end is altered; a read error may explain this. The genes are TRBV6-5 and TRBJ1-1; 10 nucleotides line up with TRBD1. The germline CDR1 and CDR2 sequences are MNHEY and SVGAGI. CDR3 size: 17 residues. CDR3 protein: CASSYAGTGEVNTEVFF. Here the CDR3 DNA reads TGTGCCAGCAGTTACGCCGGGACAGGGGAGGTGAACACTGAAGTTTTCTTT.

This clonotype occurred many times. The chain carries TRBV6-6 and TRBJ2-7; D is undetermined. The ends were cut back, 2 bases at V and 7 bases at J, with 6 bases in the middle. The CDR3 has 11 residues. Germline loops: CDR1 MNHNY, CDR2 SVGAGI (reference sequence). The CDR3 loop is CASSYANEQYF. Here the CDR3 DNA reads TGTGCCAGCAGTTACGCCAATGAGCAGTACTTC.

In its sample, this clonotype was seen a few times. The V gene is TRBV6-5, the J gene TRBJ2-1; 10 nucleotides match TRBD2. This CDR3 has 15 residues. Germline loops: CDR1 MNHEY, CDR2 SVGAGI. Losses at the gene ends were 5 bases for V and 9 bases for J; bases not matched to a gene: 10. The CDR3 loop is CASSPRTSGKSEQFF. The CDR3 DNA follows: TGTGCCAGCAGTCCTCGGACTAGCGGAAAATCTGAGCAGTTCTTC.

The chain combines TRBV3-1 with TRBJ1-6, with D uncertain. The CDR3 covers 14 residues. Trimming pared 3 bases from V and 5 bases from J, leaving 8 bases between. The V gene's germline CDR1 is LGHDT and CDR2 YNNKEL (reference sequence). The CDR3 region is CASSQDSDNSPLHF. The CDR3, as DNA: TGTGCCAGCAGCCAGGACTCGGATAATTCACCCCTCCACTTT.

This clonotype was observed a handful of times. The chain links TRBV6-5 to TRBJ1-1; D remains unclear. The CDR3 runs 13 residues. Trimming removed 5 bases at V and 0 bases at J, with 7 bases between. Looked up from germline, CDR1 is MNHEY and CDR2 is SVGAGI. In DNA form, the CDR3 reads TGTGCCAGCAGTCGAACTGTGAACACTGAAGCTTTCTTT. Its protein is CASSRTVNTEAFF.

In its sample, this clonotype is medium-sized. The V call is TRBV7-2, the J call TRBJ2-7; the D is unclear. With 1 base removed from V and 4 bases from J, the gap between germline ends came to 14 bases. The CDR3 extends over 15 amino acids. Germline V gives CDR1 SGHTA, CDR2 FQGNSA. The CDR3 sequence: CASSLGGLARYEQYF. CDR3 in DNA: TGTGCCAGCAGCTTAGGCGGTCTGGCAAGATACGAGCAGTACTTC.

By sample share, this clonotype is medium-sized (0.01 to 0.1%). The chain is built from TRBV30 and TRBJ1-1; D gene uncertain. CDR3 length: 13 amino acids. Germline V gene data show CDR1 as GTSNPN and CDR2 as SVGIG (reference sequence). With 8 bases removed from V and 1 base from J, the gap between germline ends came to 14 bases. The CDR3 DNA follows: TGTGCCGTTTCTAGGCGCAAGAACACTGAAGCTTTCTTT. Its protein is CAVSRRKNTEAFF.

This clonotype was seen a handful of times. This chain uses TRBV7-3 with TRBJ2-2; 8 nucleotides line up with TRBD1. This CDR3 comprises 14 residues. The trim removed 5 bases at V and 7 bases at J, leaving 6 bases unmatched. Germline V gene sequence: CDR1 SGHTA, CDR2 FQGTGA. DNA of the CDR3: TGTGCCAGCAGCCAATCAGGGGGCCTCGGGGAGCTGTTTTTT. The encoded protein is CASSQSGGLGELFF.

V is TRBV6-6 and J is TRBJ1-3; perhaps TRBD1 as D (5 bases). Germline CDR1 reads MNHNY; CDR2 reads SVGAGI (reference sequence). The V and J ends lost 2 bases and 0 bases respectively, with 17 bases between them. The CDR3 is 18 amino acids. The CDR3 spells CASSYPLRGSLSGNTIYF. CDR3 bases: TGTGCCAGCAGTTACCCGCTGAGGGGATCTCTCTCTGGAAACACCATATATTTT.

This clonotype was observed a few times. J is TRBJ2-1 and V is TRBV5-1, with 10 bases lining up with TRBD2. Germline trimming cut 7 bases from V and 7 bases from J; bases unmatched to any gene: 11. The V gene's germline CDR1 is SGHRS and CDR2 YFSETQ. This CDR3 has 15 amino acids. The CDR3 protein is CASGVVASGSNEQFF. CDR3 DNA sequence: TGCGCCAGCGGAGTTGTGGCTAGCGGGAGTAATGAGCAGTTCTTC.

This clonotype was found many times. The chain couples TRBV4-3 to TRBJ1-6, with D uncertain. The CDR3 extends over 15 amino acids. The germline V gene has CDR1 LGHNA and CDR2 YSLEER. Trimming left V 0 bases short and J 6 bases short, with 9 bases between. CDR3 residues: CASSQDRGINSPLHF. The CDR3 bases are TGCGCCAGCAGCCAAGATCGCGGGATTAATTCACCCCTCCACTTT.

A few counts support this clonotype. V usage is TRBV15 and J usage is TRBJ1-2; D is unclear. Germline V gene sequence: CDR1 LNHNV, CDR2 YYDKDF (reference sequence). This CDR3 comprises 14 residues. Trimming cost V 4 bases and J 1 base, with 10 bases left between them. The CDR3 reads CATSKPGLNYGYTF. The DNA of the CDR3 is TGTGCCACCAGCAAGCCGGGCCTTAACTATGGCTACACCTTC. Combining the CDR3 with reference TRBV15 and TRBJ1-2 gives the whole variable domain DAMVIQNPRYQVTQFGKPVTLSCSQTLNHNVMYWYQQKSSQAPKLLFHYYDKDFNNEADTPDNFQSRRPNTSFCFLDIRSPGLGDTAMYLCATSKPGLNYGYTFGSGTRLTVV.

This clonotype was detected many times. V is TRBV25-1 and J is TRBJ2-7; D may be TRBD1 or TRBD2 (5 bases each). Deletions cut 3 bases from V and 3 bases from J, with 21 bases between. The CDR3 length is 17 residues. Germline lookup yields CDR1 MGHDK and CDR2 SYGVNS. DNA for the CDR3: TGTGCCAGCAGTGACCACCCCTCCCATACGGGACGCTACGAGCAGTACTTC. Protein sequence: CASSDHPSHTGRYEQYF.

This clonotype has at least ten counts. This chain joins TRBV27 and TRBJ2-3, with a possible D match to TRBD2 (5 bases). Trimming pared 3 bases from V and 6 bases from J, leaving 10 bases between. Germline V lookup: CDR1 MNHEY, CDR2 SMNVEV (reference sequence). The CDR3 covers 13 residues. This CDR3 is CASSFSSGDTQYF. CDR3 nucleotides: TGTGCCAGCAGTTTTTCGTCGGGGGATACGCAGTATTTT.

The table lists this clonotype with many counts. V gene TRBV10-1 combines with J gene TRBJ2-1, with D possibly matching TRBD2 (5 bases). The V gene's germline CDR1 is WNHNN and CDR2 SYGVQD (reference sequence). The CDR3 has 12 residues. The V and J ends lost 2 bases and 7 bases respectively, with 6 bases between them. The CDR3: CASSERRNEQFF. The CDR3 nucleotides read TGCGCCAGCAGTGAGCGGAGGAATGAGCAGTTCTTC.

This clonotype is deemed medium-sized. The V and J genes are TRBV7-9 and TRBJ2-5; 7 nucleotides agree with TRBD2. V shed 3 bases and J 3 bases; nucleotides not matched to a gene: 13. The CDR3 length is 17 residues. Germline assignment: CDR1 SEHNR and CDR2 FQNEAQ (reference sequence). Written as DNA, the CDR3 is TGTGCCAGCAGCTTCACGCTGTTGGGGAGGGGTGAAGAGACCCAGTACTTC. It is translated as CASSFTLLGRGEETQYF.

This clonotype was observed many times. V gene TRBV12-3 or TRBV12-4 combines with J gene TRBJ2-6, with 7 positions matching TRBD1. The J segment lost 3 bases and the V segment lost 7 bases, leaving 18 bases of the junction unmatched. The CDR3 length is 19 residues. The CDR3 DNA follows: TGTGCCAGCACCCTACGCCCGGTTACAGGGGATGGTGGGGCCAACGTCCTGACTTTC. Protein product: CASTLRPVTGDGGANVLTF.

There are many counts of this clonotype. J is TRBJ1-1 and V is TRBV20-1; D uncertain. The V end was cut by 0 bases, the J end by 0 bases, with 5 bases between. CDR1 is DFQATT and CDR2 is SNEGSKA in the germline V gene (reference sequence). This CDR3 is 13 amino acids long. The CDR3 DNA reads as TGCAGTGCTAGAGATAACCTGAACACTGAAGCTTTCTTT. Protein product: CSARDNLNTEAFF.

Ten or more counts support this clonotype. This chain connects TRBV12-3 or TRBV12-4 to TRBJ2-4; a weak D match, TRBD1 (6 bases). V lost 4 bases and J lost 1, with 14 bases in between. The CDR3 has 16 amino acids. In nucleotides, the CDR3 is TGTGCCAGCAGTTCTGGACAGTTAGGGGCCAAAAACATTCAGTACTTC. This gives the protein CASSSGQLGAKNIQYF.

This clonotype was observed at least ten times. The V and J genes are TRBV12-3 or TRBV12-4 and TRBJ2-2; the D is unclear. The CDR3 is made up of 15 amino acids. Trimming left V 4 bases short and J 2 bases short, with 11 bases between. CDR3 loop: CASSSRKANTGELFF. In DNA, the CDR3 is TGTGCCAGCAGTTCGAGGAAGGCTAACACCGGGGAGCTGTTTTTT.